The sequence of this TCR beta chain was determined in a study of beta chain features in type 1 diabetes. Findings and caveats of the study: Diminished insertions and augmented deletions at VDJ junctions characterized type 1 diabetes patients. Type 1 diabetes patients had moderately but significantly shorter TCRB CDR3s in all four CD4+ subsets.

The investigators reverse transcribed all of the isolated RNA, so they sequenced expressed TCRB transcripts. Measured with immunoSEQ multiplex PCR; TCRdb has only the in-frame clones, and not every one. The repertoire includes about 660,000 clones, roughly an eighth of them detected once, and 0.04% sits in the top ten. V shed 1 base and J shed 5 bases, with 17 bases lying between them. Germline CDR1 reads MGHRA; CDR2 reads YSYEKL. The CDR3 has 16 residues. This clone was seen a handful of times. Its antigen is currently unknown. The gene calls are TRBV4-1 and TRBJ2-5; the D is unclear. The sequencing sample was made of naive CD4+ T cells from blood. This sequence originates from a man between 18 and 35 years old with type 1 diabetes. The CDR3 sequence is CASSQGSRLMRETQYF. The CDR3 coding sequence is TGCGCCAGCAGCCAAGGGAGTAGATTAATGCGGGAGACCCAGTACTTC.